The sample holds a few counts of the clone carrying this T cell receptor (beta chain). Its matching antigen is unknown. This sample stems from a study of blood T cells in healthy people across ages. Study information: With template switching, about one barcoded beta molecule was captured per two T cells.

Study-wide points: A greater number of naive CD4+ cells and higher diversity distinguished long-lived donors from aged donors. Unsorted PBMC material precluded a definitive naive versus antigen-experienced comparison.

Primed by a sample-barcoded 5' primer and a J-beta primer mix, a second PCR proceeded for 7 to 11 cycles. Using its own MiXCR run on the 5' RACE reads, TCRdb lists one record per CDR3 protein. This sample has about 800,000 distinct CDR3 sequences, with more than 20% found just once. The sample was also linked to a second study, of T cells of mothers and their children.

This TCR was sampled from a boy younger than 18 in good health. Sequences were obtained from blood.

The CDR3 spells CATSDNRDRGPYEQYF. As DNA, the CDR3 is TGTGCCACCAGTGATAACCGGGACAGGGGACCCTACGAGCAGTACTTC. V usage is TRBV24-1 and J usage is TRBJ2-5; 10 bases agree with TRBD1. The J call may be wrong; the DNA end is better matched by TRBJ2-7. This CDR3 is built from 16 residues. The germline gives CDR1 KGHDR, CDR2 SFDVKD.